The 32 T cell receptor beta chains presented below share a single source sample, sequenced in a study of shared clonotypes between healthy human individuals. TCRdb keeps only in-frame clones here, not all; method: immunoSEQ multiplex PCR. The repertoire includes about 870,000 clones, 90% to 95% of them detected once, and approximately 25% sits in the top ten. Naive CD8 populations comprised CD45RO-negative cells positively selected for CCR7, excluding terminally differentiated effector memory CD45RA+ cells. Sequenced: naive CD8+ T cells sorted from blood. The receptors originated from a man younger than 40 in good health.

The J gene is TRBJ2-7, the V gene TRBV10-3, with unresolved D. Trimming cost V 3 bases and J 3 bases, with 12 bases left between them. Germline V gene lookup returns CDR1 ENHRY and CDR2 SYGVKD. CDR3 length: 14 amino acids. CDR3: CAISDLSDGYEQYF. In nucleotides, the CDR3 is TGTGCCATCAGTGATCTGTCTGACGGCTACGAGCAGTACTTC.

The rearrangement links TRBV5-1 to TRBJ1-4, with a tentative D call TRBD1 (5 bases). CDR3 length: 16 amino acids. The germline V gene encodes CDR1 SGHRS and CDR2 YFSETQ. V was cut by 0 bases and J by 8 bases, with 17 bases left in between. Here the CDR3 DNA reads TGCGCCAGCAGCTTGGCCGTGGGGCTTACGGGGGAAAAACTGTTTTTT. Translated, it gives CASSLAVGLTGEKLFF.

The rearrangement uses TRBV7-9 and TRBJ2-7; 12 nucleotides match TRBD2. The CDR3 spans 18 residues. V was clipped by 5 bases and J by 5 bases; unmatched bases: 16. The germline CDR1 and CDR2 sequences are SEHNR and FQNEAQ (reference sequence). CDR3 in DNA: TGTGCCAGCAGCCGGACTAGCGGGGAGTCCGCCGGGATCGACGAGCAGTACTTC. Its protein product is CASSRTSGESAGIDEQYF.

The chain links TRBV7-9 to TRBJ2-1, with D uncertain. The CDR3 is 13 residues long. The V gene lost 1 base and the J gene lost 10 bases, with 11 bases spanning the gap. CDR1 is SEHNR and CDR2 is FQNEAQ in the germline V gene (reference sequence). The DNA for the CDR3 is TGTGCCAGCAGCTTAGTCGGCAGATCCGAGCAGTTCTTC. Its translation is CASSLVGRSEQFF.

The CDR3 DNA reads TGCAGCGTTGAAGATCTGACAGGGGGTCAGGGAAACACCATATATTTT. Its translation is CSVEDLTGGQGNTIYF. The chain couples TRBV29-1 to TRBJ1-3, with 9 nucleotides matching TRBD1. The J segment lost 4 bases and the V segment lost 0 bases, leaving 7 bases of the junction unmatched. Germline CDR1 and CDR2: SQVTM and ANQGSEA. This CDR3 is built from 16 residues.

This chain joins TRBV4-3 and TRBJ2-7; 8 bases are shared with TRBD1. There are 15 residues in the CDR3. CDR1 and CDR2 from the germline V gene are LGHNA and YSLEER. With V trimmed by 1 base and J by 3 bases, 5 bases remained unmatched. This CDR3 is CASSQADRGFYEQYF. DNA for the CDR3: TGCGCCAGCAGCCAAGCCGACAGGGGATTCTACGAGCAGTACTTC.

The genes are TRBV28 and TRBJ2-1, with TRBD2 identical over 11 bases. V lost 5 bases, J lost 2 bases, and 2 bases stayed unmatched. Germline V CDR1 and CDR2: MDHEN, SYDVKM. CDR3 length equals 15 residues. This chain's CDR3 is CASSTSGSPYNEQFF. The CDR3 DNA reads TGTGCCAGCAGTACTAGCGGGAGCCCCTACAATGAGCAGTTCTTC.

The chain carries TRBV4-3 and TRBJ2-2; D perhaps matches TRBD2 (5 bases). V was clipped by 0 bases and J by 2 bases, with 16 bases between them. Germline CDR1 reads LGHNA; CDR2 reads YSLEER. The length of the CDR3 is 18 residues. CDR3 sequence: CASSQDDRGIVNTGELFF. CDR3 bases: TGCGCCAGCAGCCAAGATGATCGGGGAATAGTCAACACCGGGGAGCTGTTTTTT.

The rearrangement links TRBV7-9 to TRBJ2-5; possibly TRBD1 for D (5 bases). Germline V gives CDR1 SEHNR, CDR2 FQNEAQ (reference sequence). The CDR3 is 15 residues long. V lost 5 bases and J 1 base, leaving 14 bases between the germline ends. The CDR3 sequence: CASSPETTVQETQYF. CDR3 bases: TGTGCCAGCAGCCCCGAAACGACAGTCCAAGAGACCCAGTACTTC.

V gene TRBV19 combines with J gene TRBJ2-1, with 7 bases fitting TRBD1. Germline V lookup: CDR1 LNHDA, CDR2 SQIVND (reference sequence). Trimming took 6 bases from V and 4 from J; bases not matched to a gene: 6. CDR3 length: 14 residues. CDR3 amino acids: CASSPGTVYNEQFF. The CDR3 region has the DNA TGTGCCAGTAGCCCCGGGACAGTTTACAATGAGCAGTTCTTC.

A word on this clone: Other nucleotide sequences in the sample specify the same CDR3. The rearrangement joins TRBV10-1 to TRBJ2-3; no definite D call. The germline V gene encodes CDR1 WNHNN and CDR2 SYGVQD (reference sequence). Trimming took 3 bases from V and 0 from J, leaving 4 bases between them. This CDR3 contains 13 residues. As DNA, the CDR3 is TGCGCCAGCAGTGACGGCAGCACAGATACGCAGTATTTT. Its translation: CASSDGSTDTQYF.

The chain has TRBV28 and TRBJ1-1; 8 nucleotides line up with TRBD1. The CDR3 contains 15 residues. The J segment lost 1 base and the V segment lost 7 bases, leaving 8 bases of the junction unmatched. Germline values: CDR1 MDHEN, CDR2 SYDVKM. As DNA, the CDR3 is TGTGCCAGCATATCCTGGACAGGGTCGAACACTGAAGCTTTCTTT. This translates into CASISWTGSNTEAFF.

The rearrangement joins TRBV27 to TRBJ2-1; D is perhaps TRBD2 (5 bases). This CDR3 contains 15 residues. Germline CDR1 and CDR2: MNHEY and SMNVEV (reference sequence). With 3 bases removed from V and 4 bases from J, the gap between germline ends came to 13 bases. The CDR3 region is CASSLGPRGYNEQFF. Here the CDR3 DNA reads TGTGCCAGCAGTTTGGGTCCTCGGGGTTACAATGAGCAGTTCTTC.

A single count supports this clone. The chain employs TRBV5-8 and TRBJ2-7; D remains ambiguous. Trimming removed 3 bases from V and 2 bases from J, with 12 bases in between. This CDR3 is built from 14 residues. The germline CDR1 and CDR2 sequences are SGHTS and YDEGEE. The CDR3 nucleotides are TGTGCCAGCAGCTACTACCAAAACACCTACGAGCAGTACTTC. This sequence encodes CASSYYQNTYEQYF.

The chain employs TRBV10-2 and TRBJ1-3; D is uncertain. V lost 4 bases and J 4 bases, leaving 8 bases between the germline ends. Germline CDR1 is WSHSY and CDR2 is SAAADI. This CDR3 is 13 amino acids long. The CDR3 here is CASSATSGNTIYF. The CDR3 DNA reads TGCGCCAGCAGTGCAACATCCGGAAACACCATATATTTT.

Worth noting for this clone: A much larger clone lies a single base off, so this may be a read error. The rearrangement uses TRBV9 and TRBJ2-7, with D unclear. The CDR3 runs 12 residues. Trimming pared 4 bases from V and 0 bases from J, leaving 5 bases between. The germline V gene encodes CDR1 SGDLS and CDR2 YYNGEE. The CDR3 sequence is CASSSRSYEQYF. CDR3 DNA sequence: TGTGCCAGCAGCTCCCGCTCCTACGAGCAGTACTTC.

The chain joins TRBV27 to TRBJ2-7; no reliable D call. Trimming removed 1 base at V and 5 bases at J, with 15 bases between. CDR1 and CDR2 (germline): MNHEY, SMNVEV (reference sequence). The CDR3 has 15 amino acids. CDR3 sequence (DNA): TGTGCCAGCAGTTTATTTCGGGTTAGATGGGACGAGCAGTACTTC. As protein: CASSLFRVRWDEQYF.

The chain uses TRBV7-8 and TRBJ2-7, with D uncertain. Trimming cost V 6 bases and J 2 bases, with 11 bases left between them. Per the germline V gene, CDR1 is SGHVS and CDR2 is FQNEAQ. CDR3 length: 13 residues. The chain's CDR3 is CASRDASTYEQYF. In nucleotides, the CDR3 is TGTGCCAGCAGGGACGCATCCACCTACGAGCAGTACTTC.

The chain couples TRBV18 to TRBJ1-1; D perhaps matches TRBD1 (5 bases). The ends were cut back, 6 bases at V and 0 bases at J, with 20 bases in the middle. This CDR3 has 17 residues. Looked up from germline, CDR1 is KGHSH and CDR2 is LQKENI. CDR3 in amino acids: CASSGEKGPVMNTEAFF. CDR3 DNA: TGTGCCAGCTCCGGAGAAAAGGGGCCCGTGATGAACACTGAAGCTTTCTTT.

V and J are TRBV7-9 and TRBJ1-2, with D perhaps matching TRBD1 (5 bases). Germline CDR1 is SEHNR and CDR2 is FQNEAQ (reference sequence). The V and J ends lost 5 bases and 8 bases respectively, with 21 bases between them. The CDR3 totals 15 residues. The CDR3 nucleotides are TGTGCCAGCAGCCCTCGGACTATGGGACTGGGAGGCTACACCTTC. It encodes CASSPRTMGLGGYTF.

This rearrangement joins TRBV13 to TRBJ1-1; no definite D call. CDR1 and CDR2 from the germline V gene are PRHDT and FYEKMQ (reference sequence). This CDR3 has 15 residues. V was cut by 0 bases and J by 0 bases, with 8 bases left in between. The CDR3, as DNA: TGTGCCAGCAGCTTAGGGTCACTCATGAACACTGAAGCTTTCTTT. It encodes CASSLGSLMNTEAFF.

The rearrangement links TRBV28 to TRBJ2-2; 11 bases line up with TRBD2. The CDR3 contains 14 residues. Trimming took 9 bases from V and 5 from J; bases not matched to a gene: 5. Germline CDR1 MDHEN, CDR2 SYDVKM. DNA for the CDR3: TGTGCCAGTCGACTAGCGGGAAAAACCGGGGAGCTGTTTTTT. This sequence encodes CASRLAGKTGELFF.

V is TRBV5-4 and J is TRBJ1-2, with 8 nucleotides matching TRBD1. The CDR3 has 15 amino acids. The germline V gene has CDR1 SGHNT and CDR2 YYREEE (reference sequence). V shed 7 bases and J 7 bases; nucleotides not matched to a gene: 15. The CDR3 nucleotides are TGTGCCAGCGAACTACAGGGGGGTGGCCTATCTGGCTACACCTTC. The encoded protein is CASELQGGGLSGYTF.

J is TRBJ2-7 and V is TRBV4-1, with D perhaps matching TRBD2 (6 bases). Germline V gene lookup returns CDR1 MGHRA and CDR2 YSYEKL. This CDR3 contains 15 residues. Trimming took 1 base from V and 3 from J, leaving 13 bases between them. Here the CDR3 DNA reads TGCGCCAGCAGCCAAGGGTATAGCGGTTACTACGAGCAGTACTTC. Translation gives CASSQGYSGYYEQYF.

In its sample, this clone was seen once. This sequence joins TRBV7-9 and TRBJ2-7; possibly TRBD2 for D (6 bases). The CDR3 spans 12 residues. Trimming took off 8 bases at V and 2 bases at J, with 10 bases between the two ends. Germline V gene lookup returns CDR1 SEHNR and CDR2 FQNEAQ (reference sequence). In DNA form, the CDR3 reads TGTGCCAGCGGAGGGGTTGCCTACGAGCAGTACTTC. This translates into CASGGVAYEQYF.

The J gene is TRBJ2-1, the V gene TRBV28, with D uncertain. Trimming took off 3 bases at V and 7 bases at J, with 13 bases between the two ends. The CDR3 is 14 residues long. The germline CDR1 and CDR2 sequences are MDHEN and SYDVKM. CDR3 DNA sequence: TGTGCCAGCAGTTTGGGCCTAGATTTAAATGAGCAGTTCTTC. It encodes CASSLGLDLNEQFF.

This sequence joins TRBV6-6 and TRBJ1-1; 10 nucleotides match TRBD1. Germline V CDR1 and CDR2: MNHNY, SVGAGI (reference sequence). V shed 5 bases and J 11 bases; nucleotides not matched to a gene: 14. CDR3 length: 15 residues. CDR3 in amino acids: CASSPTGGERSVAFF. In DNA, the CDR3 is TGTGCCAGCAGTCCGACAGGGGGCGAACGTTCGGTCGCTTTCTTT.

The chain has TRBV11-2 and TRBJ1-2; 7 bases fit TRBD1. The CDR3 runs to 15 residues. Trimming cost V 0 bases and J 4 bases; bases outside gene matches: 5. The germline CDR1 and CDR2 sequences are SGHAT and FQNNGV. The CDR3 spells CASSLETGSGYGYTF. Written as DNA, the CDR3 is TGTGCCAGCAGCTTAGAGACAGGGTCGGGCTATGGCTACACCTTC.

The gene calls are TRBV7-9 and TRBJ2-7; D is perhaps TRBD1 or TRBD2 (9 bases each). Trimming cost V 4 bases and J 0 bases, with 22 bases left between them. In germline, CDR1 is SEHNR, CDR2 FQNEAQ (reference sequence). The CDR3 consists of 18 residues. For the CDR3, the DNA is TGTGCCAGCAGCTCCCCGGGACAGGGTAGCGGGAGCTCCTACGAGCAGTACTTC. Translating it yields CASSSPGQGSGSSYEQYF.

This chain joins TRBV6-1 and TRBJ2-3, with 10 bases fitting TRBD2. The CDR3 is 16 amino acids. V gave up 3 bases and J gave up 0 bases; unmatched junction bases: 3. Looked up from germline, CDR1 is MNHNS and CDR2 is SASEGT. The CDR3 is CASSDTSGASTDTQYF. The CDR3 DNA is TGTGCCAGCAGTGACACTAGCGGGGCTAGCACAGATACGCAGTATTTT.

The chain joins TRBV27 to TRBJ2-2; the D gene is possibly TRBD1 (6 bases). Per the germline V gene, CDR1 is MNHEY and CDR2 is SMNVEV (reference sequence). The CDR3 covers 13 residues. V gave up 6 bases and J gave up 7 bases, with 12 bases separating them. For the CDR3, the DNA is TGTGCCAGCAGCCCAGGGGCGGTCGGGGAGCTGTTTTTT. Protein product: CASSPGAVGELFF.

The rearrangement joins TRBV6-5 to TRBJ1-1; D remains unclear. Deletions cut 6 bases from V and 7 bases from J, with 9 bases between. There are 11 residues in the CDR3. Germline CDR1 reads MNHEY; CDR2 reads SVGAGI. CDR3 sequence reads: CASSPGVEAFF. CDR3 in DNA: TGTGCCAGCAGCCCGGGTGTTGAAGCTTTCTTT.